This T cell receptor beta chain was identified during a study of cytomegalovirus exposure and HLA in healthy donors. Whole-study findings and limits: First-cohort TCR clusters were later found to tend to co-occur in the 120 or so validation repertoires. The study recorded 150 to 200 TCR beta chains that were cytomegalovirus-associated. Reports credit the classifier with highly specific, highly sensitive diagnosis of cytomegalovirus status.

The donors were in the roughly 130-subject validation cohort, distinct from the approximately 610-subject first cohort. Produced via immunoSEQ multiplex PCR; TCRdb's table is partial and in-frame only. The table lists 55,000 to 70,000 clones, about 91% of them singletons. About this clone itself: What it binds is unknown.

The sample consisted of PBMCs. This TCR derives from a woman in her twenties or thirties in good health and CMV-seronegative.

The CDR3: CASSKDPAAGYTF. The CDR3 nucleotides read TGTGCCAGCAGCAAAGACCCGGCGGCGGGCTACACCTTC. V is TRBV21-1 and J is TRBJ1-2. TRBV21-1 represents a pseudogene. The CDR3 spans 13 residues.